The source of this T cell receptor (beta chain) is a study of technical replicates of blood from a few donors. Sequencing was performed with immunoSEQ multiplex PCR; in TCRdb, only in-frame clones are kept and a portion is missing. The sample consists of roughly 74,000 clones, more than 85% of them appearing once. The clonotype originates from a human donor in good health. Input material: T cells isolated from PBMCs.

The CDR3 region is CAISADLPTSGVTDTQYF. In DNA form, the CDR3 reads TGTGCCATCAGTGCCGATCTTCCGACTAGCGGGGTCACAGATACGCAGTATTTT. The chain carries TRBV10-3 and TRBJ2-3; 11 bases line up with TRBD2. Germline V CDR1 and CDR2: ENHRY, SYGVKD. V was clipped by 4 bases and J by 2 bases; unmatched bases: 11. The CDR3 covers 18 residues.